Presented here are 12 T cell receptor beta chains from one specimen sequenced in a study of blood T cell repertoires in COVID-19. Some clones are missing from TCRdb's copy, which holds only in-frame ones; the method was immunoSEQ multiplex PCR. This sample yields approximately 110,000 clones, of which around 89% are seen a single time; about 30% belongs to the top ten. Sample: peripheral blood. The receptors originated from a woman at least 80 years old with acute or convalescent COVID-19.

The V and J genes are TRBV30 and TRBJ2-7, with 8 bases fitting TRBD1. Per germline, CDR1 GTSNPN and CDR2 SVGIG (reference sequence). With 4 bases clipped from V and 2 bases from J, the junction kept 4 bases outside the gene matches. CDR3 length: 13 amino acids. CDR3 region: CAWTLDRAYEQYF. The DNA for the CDR3 is TGTGCCTGGACCTTGGACAGGGCCTACGAGCAGTACTTC.

The chain carries TRBV7-8 and TRBJ2-5, with 8 bases matching TRBD2. CDR1 is SGHVS, CDR2 FQNEAQ, per germline. The CDR3 extends over 15 amino acids. V was clipped by 8 bases and J by 4 bases; unmatched bases: 12. The CDR3 DNA reads as TGTGCCAGCCGACAGTCAGCGGGGGCTGGAGAGACCCAGTACTTC. It is translated as CASRQSAGAGETQYF. The whole variable domain, remainder taken from reference TRBV7-8 and TRBJ2-5, is GAGVSQSPRYKVAKRGQDVALRCDPISGHVSLFWYQQALGQGPEFLTYFQNEAQLDKSGLPSDRFFAERPEGSVSTLKIQRTQQEDSAVYLCASRQSAGAGETQYFGPGTRLLVL.

This rearrangement joins TRBV18 to TRBJ2-1, with a weak D call TRBD1 (5 bases). Trimming left V 1 base short and J 7 bases short, with 5 bases between. CDR3 length: 12 amino acids. The germline gives CDR1 KGHSH, CDR2 LQKENI. The CDR3 sequence is CASSPQGNEQFF. The CDR3 DNA sequence: TGTGCCAGCTCACCACAGGGGAATGAGCAGTTCTTC.

The chain is built from TRBV7-2 and TRBJ1-1; a possible D gene is TRBD1 (6 bases). This CDR3 has 14 amino acids. CDR1 SGHTA and CDR2 FQGNSA come from the germline V gene. V was trimmed by 4 bases and J by 4 bases, leaving 13 bases between them. The CDR3 sequence: CASSSQGGITEAFF. CDR3 sequence (DNA): TGTGCCAGCAGCTCACAGGGAGGGATCACTGAAGCTTTCTTT.

This chain links TRBV19 with TRBJ2-2; 7 bases are a match to TRBD2. The J segment lost 1 base and the V segment lost 4 bases, leaving 6 bases of the junction unmatched. This CDR3 is built from 16 residues. Germline V CDR1 and CDR2: LNHDA, SQIVND (reference sequence). The CDR3 DNA follows: TGTGCCAGTAGTAACTTTGGGAGGGGGAACACCGGGGAGCTGTTTTTT. Amino acids: CASSNFGRGNTGELFF.

The chain is built from TRBV7-7 and TRBJ2-5; TRBD2 might be the D (6 bases). Trimming removed 4 bases from V and 5 bases from J, with 17 bases in between. Germline-derived CDR1 and CDR2 are SSHAT and FNYEAQ (reference sequence). The CDR3 sequence is 15 residues long. The CDR3 protein is CASSWGTGALETQYF. Written as DNA, the CDR3 is TGTGCCAGCAGCTGGGGGACTGGCGCCTTGGAGACCCAGTACTTC.

V gene TRBV18 combines with J gene TRBJ1-1; 7 bases map to TRBD1. The germline CDR1 and CDR2 sequences are KGHSH and LQKENI. This CDR3 spans 14 amino acids. Trimming cost V 6 bases and J 0 bases; bases outside gene matches: 4. As DNA, the CDR3 is TGTGCCAGCTCCACGGGGACAGTGAACACTGAAGCTTTCTTT. This translates into CASSTGTVNTEAFF. The full variable domain, rest sourced from reference TRBV18 and TRBJ1-1, is NAGVMQNPRHLVRRRGQEARLRCSPMKGHSHVYWYRQLPEEGLKFMVYLQKENIIDESGMPKERFSAEFPKEGPSILRIQQVVRGDSAAYFCASSTGTVNTEAFFGQGTRLTVV.

The chain links TRBV6-5 to TRBJ2-7, with 8 positions matching TRBD1. J was trimmed by 9 bases and V by 4 bases; bases with no gene match: 5. Germline V gene lookup returns CDR1 MNHEY and CDR2 SVGAGI. The CDR3 runs to 12 residues. The CDR3 DNA follows: TGTGCCAGCAGTTCCACGGACAGGGTGCAGTACTTC. Translation gives CASSSTDRVQYF.

The V gene is TRBV5-5, the J gene TRBJ2-5; 11 bases are a match to TRBD2. This CDR3 region has 15 residues. Germline values: CDR1 SGHKS, CDR2 YYEKEE (reference sequence). J lost 0 bases, V lost 3 bases, and 1 base had no gene match. Written as DNA, the CDR3 is TGTGCCAGCAGCTCGGGACTAGCGGACCAAGAGACCCAGTACTTC. Protein: CASSSGLADQETQYF.

V and J are TRBV4-2 and TRBJ2-3; TRBD2 is a possible D gene (7 bases). V shed 0 bases and J shed 5 bases, with 18 bases lying between them. The CDR3 runs to 17 residues. The germline CDR1 and CDR2 sequences are LGHNA and YNFKEQ. CDR3 DNA sequence: TGTGCCAGCAGCCAAGATCTTGTGGGGGGGCCCGGAGATACGCAGTATTTT. Amino acids: CASSQDLVGGPGDTQYF.

The V call is TRBV27, the J call TRBJ1-1, with 8 bases that match TRBD1. The germline V gene has CDR1 MNHEY and CDR2 SMNVEV (reference sequence). V lost 5 bases to trimming and J lost 6 bases; unmatched junction nucleotides: 11. The CDR3 is made up of 15 amino acids. The CDR3 sequence is CASSHDLTQGAEAFF. CDR3 DNA: TGTGCCAGCAGTCACGACCTAACACAGGGGGCTGAAGCTTTCTTT.

The chain uses TRBV6-5 and TRBJ1-2, with 8 bases fitting TRBD1. The trim removed 8 bases at V and 5 bases at J, leaving 10 bases unmatched. Per the germline V gene, CDR1 is MNHEY and CDR2 is SVGAGI. The CDR3 consists of 14 residues. CDR3 protein: CASGDGQGRYGYTF. CDR3 in DNA: TGTGCCAGCGGAGATGGACAGGGTAGATATGGCTACACCTTC.